This section outlines one T cell receptor (beta chain) sequence together with its context. Its specific antigen is unknown. Base qualities are not provided; no much larger clone lies one nucleotide away. TCRbeta CDR3 regions were amplified from genomic DNA by means of the immunoSEQ Assay, a bias-controlled multiplex PCR. For the original study's pipeline: Within the assay, amplification of reference gene primers was used to estimate how many nucleated cells each sample contained. Sequence reads were collapsed and filtered to measure the absolute abundance of every unique TCRbeta CDR3 rearrangement. For each sample, productive Simpson clonality was calculated as the square root of Simpson's diversity index across productive rearrangements. TCRdb's version of the immuneACCESS table is confined to in-frame rearrangements and falls short of the full clone set. An unresolved V gene accounts for under half of the shortfall where checked; the remainder is of unknown origin. V, J and clone size were drawn from that table, and D and trimming were deduced from the DNA. This sample comprises roughly 340,000 clones, around 87% of them detected only once. The top ten hold 1.5% to 2% of the sample.

According to the germline V gene (reference sequence), CDR1 reads SGHNT and CDR2 reads YYREEE. The CDR3 numbers 16 residues from cysteine through phenylalanine. Solely the CDR3 DNA is kept, with 48 bases framed from the first base. V is trimmed back by 2 bases and J by 4 bases, and the junction contains 10 bases that no gene match accounts for. This specimen comes from a study of blood T cell repertoires in COVID-19 (dated by TCRdb to 2019 to 2021). Some background on the complete study: For ImmuneRACE Cohort 3, a participant was defined as recovered based on two consecutive negative NP/OP PCR tests, clearance by a healthcare professional, or resolution of symptoms. The collaborator samples originated in the United States, Italy and Spain and spanned the acute and convalescent phases of COVID-19. The prospective study material was composed of cDNA or gDNA derived from T cells, B-cell-depleted T cells, or PBMCs. Deeply sampled blood TCRbeta repertoires from subjects exposed to, actively infected with, or recovered from COVID-19 were included in the dataset. The repertoires were made available in a free public database intended to serve as a resource for research on the immune response to SARS-CoV-2. Samples came from the ongoing ImmuneRACE study (first 160 participants) plus 1,254 subjects from 6 global collaborators. Nearly every sample came with metadata listing a de-identified subject ID, COVID-19 status, age in years and sex. Where available, HLA class I and class II types were taken from metadata supplied by the sample provider and were not determined by assay-based typing.

Enrolling through a virtual design, the prospective study's participants ranged in age from about 18 to 100 years and lived across roughly 24 United States geographic areas. In the prospective study, participants were assigned to cohorts based on the clinical history participants reported in a screening survey and a study questionnaire. In the prospective study, whole blood, serum and a nasopharyngeal or oropharyngeal swab were collected from each participant by mobile phlebotomists. Additional blood draws and questionnaires over an approximately 2-month period could optionally be provided by prospective study participants. Before DNA extraction, prospective study blood samples were shipped either frozen or at room temperature. What the study reported, not specific to this receptor: Clinical and demographic metadata were provided uncurated, with the amount varying by source and participant.

This receptor was obtained from a middle-aged man in a cohort exposed to, infected with or recovered from COVID-19 (not recorded which). The sequence links TRBV5-4 to TRBJ2-3; TRBD1 lines up with 7 middle nucleotides. Sample: PBMCs or T cells enriched from blood (not recorded which). The nucleotides read TGTGCCAGCAGCTTCCGGGACAGACTTGACCCAGATACGCAGTATTTT. This yields the protein CASSFRDRLDPDTQYF.